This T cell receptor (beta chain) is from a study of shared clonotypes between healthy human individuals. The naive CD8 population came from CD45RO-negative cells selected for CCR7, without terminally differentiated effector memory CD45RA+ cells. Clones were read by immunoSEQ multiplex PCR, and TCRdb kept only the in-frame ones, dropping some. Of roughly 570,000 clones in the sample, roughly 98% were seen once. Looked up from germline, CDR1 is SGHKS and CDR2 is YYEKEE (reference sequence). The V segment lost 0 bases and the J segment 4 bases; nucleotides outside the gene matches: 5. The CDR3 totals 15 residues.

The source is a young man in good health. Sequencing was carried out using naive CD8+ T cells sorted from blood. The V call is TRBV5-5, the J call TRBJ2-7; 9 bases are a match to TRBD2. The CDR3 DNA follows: TGTGCCAGCAGCTTGGAAACGACTAGCGGTTACGAGCAGTACTTC. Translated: CASSLETTSGYEQYF.